This T cell receptor beta chain originates from a study of blood T cell repertoires in COVID-19. Study in general: The United States, Italy and Spain provided the acute and convalescent COVID-19 samples. In each case, the material was cDNA or gDNA derived from T cells, B-cell-depleted T cells, or PBMCs.

Study processing details: The assay estimated nucleated cells by amplifying reference gene primers. Profiling relied on immunoSEQ multiplex PCR, and the TCRdb table lists in-frame clones only, not all of them. V, J and clone size are taken as reported in that table, and D and trimming were inferred from the DNA itself. The top ten hold less than 4.5% of the sample, which has around 100,000 clones, about 86% seen once. The CDR3 extends over 14 amino acids. CDR1 and CDR2 from the germline V gene are LNHDA and SQIVND (reference sequence). V dropped 5 bases and J dropped 4 bases, with 14 bases sitting between them.

The chain joins TRBV19 to TRBJ1-2, with D hard to call. The clonotype originates from a human donor in a cohort sampled during active COVID-19. Source material: peripheral blood. The CDR3 sequence: CASSLRGAPYGYTF. CDR3 nucleotides: TGTGCCAGTAGTCTTCGGGGAGCCCCCTATGGCTACACCTTC.